This T cell receptor (beta chain) was recovered during a study of technical replicates of blood from a handful of donors. Only in-frame clones appear in the TCRdb table, and some are missing; sequencing was by immunoSEQ multiplex PCR. The sample gives 74,000 or so clones, about 89% of which show up once; approximately 0.27% is in the top ten. The CDR3 is 17 residues long. In germline, CDR1 is MDHEN, CDR2 SYDVKM. V lost 1 base and J lost 4; bases outside the gene matches: 10. The V gene is TRBV28, the J gene TRBJ2-3; 8 nucleotides align to TRBD1. Sequenced input: T cells isolated from PBMCs. This clonotype originated in a human donor in good health. The CDR3 bases are TGTGCCAGCAGTTTATTACCCGGACAGGGTGAAGCAGATACGCAGTATTTT. Translation: CASSLLPGQGEADTQYF.